Listed below are T cell receptor beta chains from one sample, sequenced in a study of technical replicates of blood from several donors. The repertoire was sequenced with immunoSEQ multiplex PCR; TCRdb's copy has only in-frame clones and lacks some. The repertoire holds about 84,000 clones, with more than 95% as singletons. Sequencing was performed on T cells isolated from PBMCs. These receptors all stem from a human donor in good health. The CDR3 runs from the conserved cysteine through the conserved F or W. D genes are given only for firm matches. Only some rows state a clone size, as once, few, many or a class for expanded clones.

j_call: TRBJ1-5; v_call: TRBV19; clone_size: .; d_call: .; cdr3_aa: CASSIRSRPQHF; cdr3_nt: TGTGCCAGTAGTATCCGGTCGAGGCCCCAGCATTTT
j_call: TRBJ2-5; v_call: TRBV18; clone_size: .; d_call: .; cdr3_aa: CASSPMGGWQETQYF; cdr3_nt: TGTGCCAGCTCACCCATGGGAGGTTGGCAAGAGACCCAGTACTTC
j_call: TRBJ1-1; v_call: TRBV11-2; clone_size: once; d_call: .; cdr3_aa: CASSLDVRGYTEAFF; cdr3_nt: TGTGCCAGCAGCTTAGATGTCAGGGGATACACTGAAGCTTTCTTT
j_call: TRBJ2-1; v_call: TRBV7-9; clone_size: .; d_call: .; cdr3_aa: CASSSTTNEQFF; cdr3_nt: TGTGCCAGCAGCTCAACGACTAATGAGCAGTTCTTC
j_call: TRBJ2-5; v_call: TRBV30; clone_size: once; d_call: TRBD2; cdr3_aa: CAWSVKAAGGCQYF; cdr3_nt: TGTGCCTGGAGTGTAAAGGCTGCGGGGGGGTGCCAGTACTTC
j_call: TRBJ1-1; v_call: TRBV14; clone_size: .; d_call: .; cdr3_aa: CASSGARDTEAFF; cdr3_nt: TGTGCCAGCAGCGGCGCCAGGGACACTGAAGCTTTCTTT
j_call: TRBJ1-1; v_call: TRBV4-1; clone_size: .; d_call: .; cdr3_aa: CASSQEGAGLNTEAFF; cdr3_nt: TGCGCCAGCAGCCAAGAGGGTGCGGGGTTGAACACTGAAGCTTTCTTT
j_call: TRBJ2-6; v_call: TRBV2; clone_size: .; d_call: TRBD2; cdr3_aa: CAIGTSGNSGANVLTF; cdr3_nt: TGTGCCATTGGGACTAGCGGGAACTCTGGGGCCAACGTCCTGACTTTC
j_call: TRBJ2-7; v_call: TRBV27; clone_size: .; d_call: TRBD2; cdr3_aa: CASSLSIAGAYEQYF; cdr3_nt: TGTGCCAGCAGTTTATCGATAGCGGGAGCCTACGAGCAGTACTTC
j_call: TRBJ1-2; v_call: TRBV6-1; clone_size: .; d_call: .; cdr3_aa: CASGREPYYGYTF; cdr3_nt: TGTGCCAGCGGACGGGAGCCTTACTATGGCTACACCTTC
j_call: TRBJ2-3; v_call: TRBV6-1; clone_size: .; d_call: TRBD1; cdr3_aa: CASRGGQGATDTQYF; cdr3_nt: TGTGCCAGCAGGGGGGGACAGGGGGCCACAGATACGCAGTATTTT
j_call: TRBJ2-3; v_call: TRBV4-1; clone_size: .; d_call: TRBD1; cdr3_aa: CASSSRDRGPDTQYF; cdr3_nt: TGCGCCAGCAGCTCCCGGGACAGGGGGCCTGATACGCAGTATTTT
j_call: TRBJ2-5; v_call: TRBV29-1; clone_size: .; d_call: .; cdr3_aa: CSVAPGAQYF; cdr3_nt: TGCAGCGTCGCGCCAGGGGCCCAGTACTTC
j_call: TRBJ2-2; v_call: TRBV5-6; clone_size: .; d_call: TRBD1; cdr3_aa: CASRRTGGWTGELFF; cdr3_nt: TGTGCCAGCAGACGTACAGGGGGCTGGACCGGGGAGCTGTTTTTT
j_call: TRBJ1-5; v_call: TRBV4-1; clone_size: .; d_call: .; cdr3_aa: CASSQWTANQPQHF; cdr3_nt: TGCGCCAGCAGCCAGTGGACAGCGAATCAGCCCCAGCATTTT
j_call: TRBJ2-7; v_call: TRBV5-4; clone_size: .; d_call: .; cdr3_aa: CASSLDRLDEQYF; cdr3_nt: TGTGCCAGCAGCTTGGACAGGTTAGACGAGCAGTACTTC
j_call: TRBJ2-1; v_call: TRBV9; clone_size: .; d_call: .; cdr3_aa: CASSVAGSWDEQFF; cdr3_nt: TGTGCCAGCAGCGTAGCCGGGTCGTGGGATGAGCAGTTCTTC
j_call: TRBJ2-3; v_call: TRBV11-2; clone_size: .; d_call: .; cdr3_aa: CASSFFLAGTDTQYF; cdr3_nt: TGTGCCAGCAGCTTTTTTTTGGCGGGCACAGATACGCAGTATTTT
j_call: TRBJ1-5; v_call: TRBV6-5; clone_size: .; d_call: .; cdr3_aa: CASSYSAGGPNQPQHF; cdr3_nt: TGTGCCAGCAGTTACTCAGCGGGCGGTCCCAATCAGCCCCAGCATTTT
j_call: TRBJ1-1; v_call: TRBV5-8; clone_size: .; d_call: .; cdr3_aa: CASSLHQAGTEAFF; cdr3_nt: TGTGCCAGCAGCTTGCACCAGGCAGGTACTGAAGCTTTCTTT
j_call: TRBJ2-7; v_call: TRBV5-1; clone_size: .; d_call: .; cdr3_aa: CASRRLVSSYEQYF; cdr3_nt: TGCGCCAGCAGGAGACTAGTTTCCTCCTACGAGCAGTACTTC
j_call: TRBJ2-7; v_call: TRBV7-9; clone_size: .; d_call: .; cdr3_aa: CASSDIGPYEQYF; cdr3_nt: TGTGCCAGCAGCGACATTGGGCCCTACGAGCAGTACTTC
j_call: TRBJ2-7; v_call: TRBV30; clone_size: .; d_call: .; cdr3_aa: CAWSEGAMTYEQYF; cdr3_nt: TGTGCCTGGAGTGAAGGGGCCATGACCTACGAGCAGTACTTC
j_call: TRBJ2-1; v_call: TRBV4-1; clone_size: .; d_call: .; cdr3_aa: CASSQEAGQFF; cdr3_nt: TGCGCCAGCAGCCAAGAAGCTGGGCAGTTCTTC
j_call: TRBJ2-2; v_call: TRBV28; clone_size: .; d_call: TRBD1; cdr3_aa: CASRDRGGTGELFF; cdr3_nt: TGTGCCAGCCGGGACAGGGGGGGCACCGGGGAGCTGTTTTTT
j_call: TRBJ1-5; v_call: TRBV25-1; clone_size: .; d_call: TRBD1; cdr3_aa: CASSTGGLNQPQHF; cdr3_nt: TGTGCCAGCAGTACAGGGGGCCTCAATCAGCCCCAGCATTTT
j_call: TRBJ1-2; v_call: TRBV7-9; clone_size: .; d_call: TRBD1; cdr3_aa: CASSPGTASYGYTF; cdr3_nt: TGTGCCAGCAGCCCCGGGACAGCCTCTTATGGCTACACCTTC
j_call: TRBJ2-3; v_call: TRBV19; clone_size: once; d_call: TRBD1; cdr3_aa: CASNSFTRLQGADTQYF; cdr3_nt: TGTGCCAGTAACTCATTCACGCGTCTACAGGGGGCAGATACGCAGTATTTT
j_call: TRBJ2-7; v_call: TRBV5-4; clone_size: .; d_call: .; cdr3_aa: CASSVSGGLSYEQYF; cdr3_nt: TGTGCCAGCAGCGTTAGCGGAGGACTCTCCTACGAGCAGTACTTC
j_call: TRBJ2-3; v_call: TRBV7-6; clone_size: .; d_call: TRBD2; cdr3_aa: CASSAGLAGAIRGTDTQYF; cdr3_nt: TGTGCCAGCAGCGCGGGACTAGCGGGAGCCATCCGCGGCACAGATACGCAGTATTTT
j_call: TRBJ2-1; v_call: TRBV11-2; clone_size: .; d_call: TRBD2; cdr3_aa: CASSHLAGAVYNEQFF; cdr3_nt: TGTGCCAGCAGCCATCTGGCGGGAGCAGTCTACAATGAGCAGTTCTTC
j_call: TRBJ2-2; v_call: TRBV9; clone_size: .; d_call: .; cdr3_aa: CASSPRTAGELFF; cdr3_nt: TGTGCCAGCAGCCCTCGTACGGCCGGGGAGCTGTTTTTT
j_call: TRBJ2-1; v_call: TRBV10-3; clone_size: .; d_call: TRBD1; cdr3_aa: CAISESPTDRGRREQFF; cdr3_nt: TGTGCCATCAGTGAATCTCCCACGGACAGGGGTCGACGTGAGCAGTTCTTC
j_call: TRBJ1-5; v_call: TRBV5-4; clone_size: .; d_call: TRBD1; cdr3_aa: CASSAGQGPNQPQHF; cdr3_nt: TGTGCCAGCAGCGCCGGACAGGGACCCAATCAGCCCCAGCATTTT
j_call: TRBJ2-3; v_call: TRBV6-1; clone_size: .; d_call: .; cdr3_aa: CASSEWGDPGTQYF; cdr3_nt: TGTGCCAGCAGTGAATGGGGGGACCCGGGGACGCAGTATTTT
j_call: TRBJ1-1; v_call: TRBV19; clone_size: .; d_call: TRBD1; cdr3_aa: CASTLPDRVEGDTEAFF; cdr3_nt: TGTGCCAGTACCCTACCGGACAGGGTAGAGGGAGACACTGAAGCTTTCTTT
j_call: TRBJ1-1; v_call: TRBV7-3; clone_size: .; d_call: .; cdr3_aa: CASSSLASRDNMNTEAFF; cdr3_nt: TGTGCCAGCAGCTCTCTGGCCAGCCGGGACAACATGAACACTGAAGCTTTCTTT
j_call: TRBJ1-1; v_call: TRBV6-1; clone_size: .; d_call: .; cdr3_aa: CASQRETANTEAFF; cdr3_nt: TGTGCCAGCCAGCGGGAGACAGCAAACACTGAAGCTTTCTTT
j_call: TRBJ2-4; v_call: TRBV2; clone_size: .; d_call: TRBD2; cdr3_aa: CASSLSGEGKSKNIQYF; cdr3_nt: TGTGCCAGCAGCCTTTCGGGGGAGGGGAAATCCAAAAACATTCAGTACTTC
j_call: TRBJ2-7; v_call: TRBV6-1; clone_size: .; d_call: TRBD1; cdr3_aa: CASTGQELQEQYF; cdr3_nt: TGTGCCAGCACGGGACAGGAACTACAGGAGCAGTACTTC
j_call: TRBJ1-5; v_call: TRBV6-6; clone_size: .; d_call: .; cdr3_aa: CASGQPNQPQHF; cdr3_nt: TGTGCCAGCGGACAGCCTAATCAGCCCCAGCATTTT
j_call: TRBJ2-7; v_call: TRBV7-2; clone_size: .; d_call: TRBD1; cdr3_aa: CASSAQDRDEQYF; cdr3_nt: TGTGCCAGCAGCGCCCAGGACAGGGACGAGCAGTACTTC
j_call: TRBJ2-7; v_call: TRBV19; clone_size: .; d_call: TRBD1; cdr3_aa: CASSIAGQGYEQYF; cdr3_nt: TGTGCCAGTAGTATCGCGGGACAGGGCTACGAGCAGTACTTC
j_call: TRBJ1-6; v_call: TRBV7-9; clone_size: .; d_call: .; cdr3_aa: CASSLAPRRDSPLHF; cdr3_nt: TGTGCCAGCAGCTTAGCTCCCCGGCGGGATTCACCCCTCCACTTT
j_call: TRBJ2-2; v_call: TRBV4-2; clone_size: .; d_call: .; cdr3_aa: CASSQEKAGQLTGELFF; cdr3_nt: TGTGCCAGCAGCCAAGAAAAAGCAGGACAGCTTACCGGGGAGCTGTTTTTT
j_call: TRBJ1-4; v_call: TRBV5-1; clone_size: .; d_call: TRBD1; cdr3_aa: CASSFEGAREKLFF; cdr3_nt: TGCGCCAGCAGCTTCGAGGGGGCGCGTGAAAAACTGTTTTTT
j_call: TRBJ2-7; v_call: TRBV5-1; clone_size: .; d_call: TRBD2; cdr3_aa: CARWTSGTYEQYF; cdr3_nt: TGCGCCAGATGGACTAGCGGGACCTACGAGCAGTACTTC
j_call: TRBJ2-7; v_call: TRBV6-1; clone_size: .; d_call: .; cdr3_aa: CASSEGVYEQYF; cdr3_nt: TGTGCCAGCAGTGAGGGAGTTTACGAGCAGTACTTC
j_call: TRBJ1-1; v_call: TRBV6-1; clone_size: .; d_call: TRBD1; cdr3_aa: CASSVQGDTEAFF; cdr3_nt: TGTGCCAGCAGTGTACAGGGGGATACTGAAGCTTTCTTT
j_call: TRBJ1-1; v_call: TRBV28; clone_size: .; d_call: .; cdr3_aa: CASRGVTGSTEAFF; cdr3_nt: TGTGCCAGCAGGGGGGTGACAGGTTCAACTGAAGCTTTCTTT
j_call: TRBJ2-3; v_call: TRBV19; clone_size: .; d_call: TRBD1; cdr3_aa: CAIRGQGGLGDTQYF; cdr3_nt: TGTGCCATCCGCGGACAGGGGGGCTTGGGGGATACGCAGTATTTT
j_call: TRBJ2-2; v_call: TRBV5-4; clone_size: .; d_call: TRBD2; cdr3_aa: CASSLAGGGAYTGELFF; cdr3_nt: TGTGCCAGCAGCTTGGCCGGCGGGGGGGCCTACACCGGGGAGCTGTTTTTT
j_call: TRBJ1-1; v_call: TRBV28; clone_size: .; d_call: TRBD1; cdr3_aa: CASSLPPGQVNTEAFF; cdr3_nt: TGTGCCAGCAGTTTGCCCCCGGGACAGGTGAACACTGAAGCTTTCTTT
j_call: TRBJ1-1; v_call: TRBV2; clone_size: .; d_call: TRBD1; cdr3_aa: CASRDRLNTEAFF; cdr3_nt: TGTGCCAGCAGGGACAGGTTGAACACTGAAGCTTTCTTT
j_call: TRBJ1-2; v_call: TRBV5-1; clone_size: .; d_call: TRBD1; cdr3_aa: CASSTGTGGDGYTF; cdr3_nt: TGCGCCAGCAGCACCGGGACAGGGGGAGATGGCTACACCTTC
j_call: TRBJ2-7; v_call: TRBV6-1; clone_size: .; d_call: TRBD2; cdr3_aa: CASSTSGATYEQYF; cdr3_nt: TGTGCCAGCAGTACTAGCGGGGCTACCTACGAGCAGTACTTC